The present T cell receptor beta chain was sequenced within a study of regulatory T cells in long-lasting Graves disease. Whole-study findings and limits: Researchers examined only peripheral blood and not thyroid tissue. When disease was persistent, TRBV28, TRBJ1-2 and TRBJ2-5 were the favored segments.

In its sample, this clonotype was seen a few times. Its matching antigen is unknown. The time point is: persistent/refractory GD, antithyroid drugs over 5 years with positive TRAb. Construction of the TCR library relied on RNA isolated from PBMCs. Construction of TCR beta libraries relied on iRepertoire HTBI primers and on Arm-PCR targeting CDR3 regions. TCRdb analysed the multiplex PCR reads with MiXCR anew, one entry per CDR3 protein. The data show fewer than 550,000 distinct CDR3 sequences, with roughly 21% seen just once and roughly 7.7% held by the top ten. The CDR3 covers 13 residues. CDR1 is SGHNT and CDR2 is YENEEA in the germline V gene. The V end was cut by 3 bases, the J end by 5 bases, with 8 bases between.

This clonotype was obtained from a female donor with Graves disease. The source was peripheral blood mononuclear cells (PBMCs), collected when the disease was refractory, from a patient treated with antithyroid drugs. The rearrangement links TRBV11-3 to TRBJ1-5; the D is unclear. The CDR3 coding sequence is TGTGCCAGCAGCTTTAACCGAGATCAGCCCCAGCATTTT. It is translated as CASSFNRDQPQHF.